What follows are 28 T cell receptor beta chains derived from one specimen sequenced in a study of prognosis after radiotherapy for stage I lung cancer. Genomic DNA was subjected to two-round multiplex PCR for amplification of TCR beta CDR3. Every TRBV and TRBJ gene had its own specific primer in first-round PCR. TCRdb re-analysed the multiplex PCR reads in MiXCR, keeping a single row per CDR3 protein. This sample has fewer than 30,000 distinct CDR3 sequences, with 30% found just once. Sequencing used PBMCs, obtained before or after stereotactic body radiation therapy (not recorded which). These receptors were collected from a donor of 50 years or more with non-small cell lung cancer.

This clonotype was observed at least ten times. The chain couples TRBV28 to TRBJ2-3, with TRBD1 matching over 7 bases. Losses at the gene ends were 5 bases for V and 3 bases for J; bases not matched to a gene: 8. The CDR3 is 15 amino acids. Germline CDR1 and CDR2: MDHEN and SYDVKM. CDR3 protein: CASSPGQRATDTQYF. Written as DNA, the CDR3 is TGTGCCAGCAGTCCGGGACAGAGAGCTACAGATACGCAGTATTTT.

The CDR3 nucleotides read TGTGCCAGCAGTACCAGGACCGAGCGGGAAAAACTGTTTTTT. Translated, it gives CASSTRTEREKLFF. The gene calls are TRBV6-1 and TRBJ1-4; no clear D gene. Trimming cost V 5 bases and J 8 bases, with 15 bases left between them. The CDR3 length is 14 residues. CDR1 and CDR2 from the germline V gene are MNHNS and SASEGT.

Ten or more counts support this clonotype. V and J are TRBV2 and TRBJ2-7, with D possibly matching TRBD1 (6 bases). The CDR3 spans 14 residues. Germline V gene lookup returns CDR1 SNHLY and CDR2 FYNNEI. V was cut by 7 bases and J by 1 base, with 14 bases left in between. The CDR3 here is CASIRRTDSYEQYF. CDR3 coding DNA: TGTGCCAGCATTCGCCGGACAGATTCCTACGAGCAGTACTTC.

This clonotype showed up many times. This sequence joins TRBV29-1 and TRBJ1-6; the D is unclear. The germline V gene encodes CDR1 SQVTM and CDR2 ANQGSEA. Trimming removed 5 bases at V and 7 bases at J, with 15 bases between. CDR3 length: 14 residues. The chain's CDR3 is CSVPPGGFNSPLHF. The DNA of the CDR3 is TGCAGCGTTCCACCGGGCGGATTCAATTCACCCCTCCACTTT. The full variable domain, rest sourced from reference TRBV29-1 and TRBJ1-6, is SAVISQKPSRDICQRGTSLTIQCQVDSQVTMMFWYRQQPGQSLTLIATANQGSEATYESGFVIDKFPISRPNLTFSTLTVSNMSPEDSSIYLCSVPPGGFNSPLHFGNGTRLTVT.

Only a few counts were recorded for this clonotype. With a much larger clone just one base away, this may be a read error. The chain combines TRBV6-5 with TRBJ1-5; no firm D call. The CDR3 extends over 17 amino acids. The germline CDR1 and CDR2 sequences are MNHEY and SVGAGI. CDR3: CASSYRRAPTSNQTQHF. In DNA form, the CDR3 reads TGTGCCAGCAGTTACCGGAGGGCCCCGACTAGCAATCAGACCCAGCATTTT.

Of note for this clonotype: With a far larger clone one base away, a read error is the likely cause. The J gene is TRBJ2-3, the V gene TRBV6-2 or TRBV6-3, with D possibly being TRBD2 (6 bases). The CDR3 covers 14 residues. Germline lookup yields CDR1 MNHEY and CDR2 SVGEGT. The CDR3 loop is CASIYDVGRNTQYF. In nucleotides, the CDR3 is TGTGCCAGCATTTACGATGTCGGGAGAAATACGCAGTATTTT.

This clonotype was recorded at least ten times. This CDR3 is CASSNTFTGSNQPQHF. In DNA form, the CDR3 reads TGTGCCAGCAGTAACACCTTCACTGGGAGCAATCAGCCCCAGCATTTT. This chain joins TRBV27 and TRBJ1-5; no clear D gene. Trimming took 5 bases from V and 1 from J, leaving 15 bases between them. The CDR3 has 16 amino acids. Germline V lookup: CDR1 MNHEY, CDR2 SMNVEV (reference sequence).

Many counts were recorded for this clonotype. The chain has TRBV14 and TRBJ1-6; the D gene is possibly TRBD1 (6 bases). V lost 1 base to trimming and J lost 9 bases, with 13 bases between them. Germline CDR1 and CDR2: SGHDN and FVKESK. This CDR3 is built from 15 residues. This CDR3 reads CASSQVKGGRSPLHF. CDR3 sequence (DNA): TGTGCCAGCAGCCAAGTAAAAGGGGGACGTTCACCCCTCCACTTT.

The CDR3 reads CASLRDRGQPQHF. The CDR3, as DNA: TGTGCCAGTCTCCGGGACAGAGGACAGCCCCAGCATTTT. The chain combines TRBV19 with TRBJ1-5, with 7 bases lining up with TRBD1. The germline CDR1 and CDR2 sequences are LNHDA and SQIVND (reference sequence). J lost 7 bases, V lost 8 bases, and 8 bases had no gene match. This CDR3 contains 13 residues.

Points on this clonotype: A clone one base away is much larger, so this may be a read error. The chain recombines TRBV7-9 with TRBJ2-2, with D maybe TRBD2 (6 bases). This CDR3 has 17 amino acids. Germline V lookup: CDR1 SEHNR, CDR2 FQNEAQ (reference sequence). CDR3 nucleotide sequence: TGTGCCAGCAGCACGGACAAGACGTTCGCGAACACCGGGGGGCTGTTTTTT. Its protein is CASSTDKTFANTGGLFF.

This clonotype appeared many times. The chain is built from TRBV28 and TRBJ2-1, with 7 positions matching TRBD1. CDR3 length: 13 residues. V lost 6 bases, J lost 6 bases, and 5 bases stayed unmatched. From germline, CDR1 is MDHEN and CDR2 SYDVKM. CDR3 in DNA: TGTGCCAGCAGCCGGGACAGTTTCAATGAGCAGTTCTTC. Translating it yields CASSRDSFNEQFF.

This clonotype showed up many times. CDR3 in amino acids: CAGTSGATGELFF. The CDR3 bases are TGTGCCGGTACTAGTGGAGCAACCGGGGAGCTGTTTTTT. The chain employs TRBV28 and TRBJ2-2; maybe TRBD2 (5 bases). The V gene's germline CDR1 is MDHEN and CDR2 SYDVKM. This CDR3 is built from 13 residues. V shed 11 bases and J shed 5 bases, with 15 bases lying between them.

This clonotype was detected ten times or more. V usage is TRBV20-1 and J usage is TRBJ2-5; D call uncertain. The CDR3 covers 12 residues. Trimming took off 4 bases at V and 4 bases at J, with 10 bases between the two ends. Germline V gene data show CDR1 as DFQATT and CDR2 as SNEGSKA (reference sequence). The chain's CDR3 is CSATRQGETQYF. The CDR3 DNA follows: TGCAGTGCTACCCGCCAAGGAGAGACCCAGTACTTC.

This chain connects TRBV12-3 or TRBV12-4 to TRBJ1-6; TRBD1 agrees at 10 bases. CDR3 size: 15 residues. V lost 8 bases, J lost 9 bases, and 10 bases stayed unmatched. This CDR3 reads CASGNLRDRGSPLHF. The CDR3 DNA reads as TGTGCCAGCGGAAACCTTAGGGACAGGGGTTCACCCCTCCACTTT.

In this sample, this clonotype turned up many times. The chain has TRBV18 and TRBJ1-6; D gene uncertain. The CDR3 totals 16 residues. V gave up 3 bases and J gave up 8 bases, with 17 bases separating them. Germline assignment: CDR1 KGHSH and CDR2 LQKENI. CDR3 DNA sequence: TGTGCCAGCTCACCTCTGGCTCCAAGCCTCGATTCACCCCTCCACTTT. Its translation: CASSPLAPSLDSPLHF. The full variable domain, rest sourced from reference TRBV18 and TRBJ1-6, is NAGVMQNPRHLVRRRGQEARLRCSPMKGHSHVYWYRQLPEEGLKFMVYLQKENIIDESGMPKERFSAEFPKEGPSILRIQQVVRGDSAAYFCASSPLAPSLDSPLHFGNGTRLTVT.

CDR3 amino acids: CASSSDSPWNTGELFF. CDR3 bases: TGTGCCAGCAGCTCAGACAGCCCCTGGAACACCGGGGAGCTGTTTTTT. V usage is TRBV11-2 and J usage is TRBJ2-2; D possibly corresponds to TRBD1 (5 bases). Trimming took off 4 bases at V and 1 base at J, with 13 bases between the two ends. Germline CDR1 reads SGHAT; CDR2 reads FQNNGV. This CDR3 is 16 amino acids long.

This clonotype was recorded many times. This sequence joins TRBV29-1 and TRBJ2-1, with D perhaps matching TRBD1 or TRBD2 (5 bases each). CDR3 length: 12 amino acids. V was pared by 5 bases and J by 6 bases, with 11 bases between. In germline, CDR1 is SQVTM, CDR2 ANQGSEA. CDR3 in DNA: TGCAGCGTTAGGGGCGGAGGCAATGAGCAGTTCTTC. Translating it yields CSVRGGGNEQFF.

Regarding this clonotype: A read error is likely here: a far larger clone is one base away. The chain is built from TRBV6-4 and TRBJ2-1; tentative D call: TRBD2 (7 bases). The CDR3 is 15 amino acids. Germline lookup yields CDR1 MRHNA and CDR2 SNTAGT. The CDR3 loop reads CASSEGGGLYNEQLF. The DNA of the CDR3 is TGTGCCAGCAGTGAAGGGGGGGGCCTATACAATGAGCAGCTCTTC.

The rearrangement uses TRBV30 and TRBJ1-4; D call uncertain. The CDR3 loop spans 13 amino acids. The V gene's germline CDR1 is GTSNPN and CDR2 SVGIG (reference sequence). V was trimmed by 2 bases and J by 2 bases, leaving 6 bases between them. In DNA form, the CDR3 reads TGTGCCTGGAGTAGCCCTACTAATGAAAAACTGTTTTTT. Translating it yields CAWSSPTNEKLFF.

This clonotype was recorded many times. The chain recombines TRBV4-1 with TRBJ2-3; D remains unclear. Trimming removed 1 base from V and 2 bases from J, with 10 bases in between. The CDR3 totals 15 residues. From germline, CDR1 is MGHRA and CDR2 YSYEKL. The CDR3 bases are TGCGCCAGCAGCCAAGGGGCAGCTGACACAGATACGCAGTATTTT. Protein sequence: CASSQGAADTDTQYF.

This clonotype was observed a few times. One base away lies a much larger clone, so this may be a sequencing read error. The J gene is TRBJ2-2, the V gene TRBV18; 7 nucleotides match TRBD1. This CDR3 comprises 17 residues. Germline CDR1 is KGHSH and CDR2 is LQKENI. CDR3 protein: CASSPLPLTGNAGELFF. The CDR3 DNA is TGTGCCAGCTCACCACTACCTTTGACAGGGAACGCCGGGGAGCTGTTTTTT. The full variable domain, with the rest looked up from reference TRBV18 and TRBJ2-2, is NAGVMQNPRHLVRRRGQEARLRCSPMKGHSHVYWYRQLPEEGLKFMVYLQKENIIDESGMPKERFSAEFPKEGPSILRIQQVVRGDSAAYFCASSPLPLTGNAGELFFGEGSRLTVL.

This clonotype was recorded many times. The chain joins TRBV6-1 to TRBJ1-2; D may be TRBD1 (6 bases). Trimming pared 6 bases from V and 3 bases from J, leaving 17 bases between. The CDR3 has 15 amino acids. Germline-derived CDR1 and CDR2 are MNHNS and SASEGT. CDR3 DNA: TGTGCCAGCAGCCGACCTTCGACAGGAGACTATGGCTACACCTTC. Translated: CASSRPSTGDYGYTF.

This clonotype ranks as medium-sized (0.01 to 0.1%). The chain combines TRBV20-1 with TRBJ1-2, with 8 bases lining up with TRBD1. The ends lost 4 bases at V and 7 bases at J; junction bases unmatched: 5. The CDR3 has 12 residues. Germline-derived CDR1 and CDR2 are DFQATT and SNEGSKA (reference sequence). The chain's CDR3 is CSAKQGVRGYTF. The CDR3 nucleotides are TGCAGTGCTAAACAGGGGGTGCGTGGCTACACCTTC.

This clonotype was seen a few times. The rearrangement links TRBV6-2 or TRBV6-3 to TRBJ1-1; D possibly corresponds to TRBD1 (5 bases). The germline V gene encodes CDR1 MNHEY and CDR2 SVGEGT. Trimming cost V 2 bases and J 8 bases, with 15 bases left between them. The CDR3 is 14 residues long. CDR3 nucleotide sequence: TGTGCCAGCAGTTACCCCCCCGGAACAGGCGAAGCTTTCTTT. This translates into CASSYPPGTGEAFF.

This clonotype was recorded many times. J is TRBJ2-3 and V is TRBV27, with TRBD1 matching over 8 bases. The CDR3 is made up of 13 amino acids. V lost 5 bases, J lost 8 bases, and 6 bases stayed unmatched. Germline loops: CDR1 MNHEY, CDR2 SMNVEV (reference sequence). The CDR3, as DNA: TGTGCCAGCAGTCCTATTACAGGGGGTACGCAGTATTTT. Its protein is CASSPITGGTQYF.

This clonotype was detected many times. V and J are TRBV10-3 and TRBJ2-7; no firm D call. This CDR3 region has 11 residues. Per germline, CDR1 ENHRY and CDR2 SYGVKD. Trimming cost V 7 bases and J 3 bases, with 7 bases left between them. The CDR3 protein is CAINDGYEQYF. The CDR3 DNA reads TGTGCCATCAATGACGGCTACGAGCAGTACTTC.

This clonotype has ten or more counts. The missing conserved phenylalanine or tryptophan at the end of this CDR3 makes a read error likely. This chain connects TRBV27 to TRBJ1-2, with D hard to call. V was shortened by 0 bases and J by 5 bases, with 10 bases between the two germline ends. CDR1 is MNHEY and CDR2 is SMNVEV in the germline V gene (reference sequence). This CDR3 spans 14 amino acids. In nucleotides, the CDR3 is TGTGCCAGCAGTTTATCGAGAAGGGTTTATGGCTACACCCTC. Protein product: CASSLSRRVYGYTL.

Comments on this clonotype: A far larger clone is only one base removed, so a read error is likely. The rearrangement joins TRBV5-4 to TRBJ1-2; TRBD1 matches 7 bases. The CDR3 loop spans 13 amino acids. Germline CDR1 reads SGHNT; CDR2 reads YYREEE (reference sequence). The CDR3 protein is CAISLDRLYGYTF. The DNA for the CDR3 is TGCGCCATCAGCTTGGACAGGCTCTATGGCTACACCTTC.